The sequence of this T cell receptor beta chain was determined in a study of follicular helper T cells after annual influenza vaccination. Whole-study findings and limits: Change in circulating plasmablasts correlated with ICOS+CD38+ cTfh clonality change.

Concerning this clone itself: What it binds is not known.

Germline lookup yields CDR1 LGHNA and CDR2 YNFKEQ. CDR3 length: 17 amino acids. J gave up 7 bases and V 0 bases, and 11 bases lay outside the gene matches. Regarding time point: 2014-2015 season, pre-vaccination. Adults were given seasonal inactivated influenza vaccine, and blood CD4 subsets were sorted before and after vaccination. Subjects lived in the community and lacked influenza vaccine within the prior 6 months. The method was immunoSEQ multiplex PCR; TCRdb's version includes in-frame clones alone and lacks a portion of them. The data show some 8,300 clones, 65% to 90% seen once. The rearrangement joins TRBV4-2 to TRBJ2-7; TRBD2 matches 11 bases. This specimen was CXCR5+ CD38- circulating T follicular helper cells from blood, taken on the day of influenza vaccination. Subset here: circulating Tfh, non-naive CD4+CXCR5+PD-1+ (ICOS+CD38+ or ICOS-CD38-). The clonotype originates from an adult who received the influenza vaccine. The CDR3 nucleotides are TGTGCCAGCAGCCAAGACTCGGGGACTAGCGGACTATCGGAGCAGTACTTC. It codes for CASSQDSGTSGLSEQYF.